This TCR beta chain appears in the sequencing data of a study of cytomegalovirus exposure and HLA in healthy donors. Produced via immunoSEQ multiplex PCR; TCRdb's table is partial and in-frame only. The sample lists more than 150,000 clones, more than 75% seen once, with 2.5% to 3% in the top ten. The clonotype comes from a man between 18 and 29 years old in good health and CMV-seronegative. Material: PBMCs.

CDR3 nucleotides: TGCGCCAGCCGGGACAGGGCGATGAACACTGAAGCTTTCTTT. Translated: CASRDRAMNTEAFF. The J gene is TRBJ1-1, the V gene TRBV5-1, with 9 bases identical to TRBD1. The junction had 4 bases not matched to a gene; V was cut back by 7 bases and J by 0 bases. The germline V gene encodes CDR1 SGHRS and CDR2 YFSETQ. This CDR3 has 14 residues.